A single sample gave rise to the 15 T cell receptor beta chains below, sequenced in a study of Ad26.COV2.S vaccination and SARS-CoV-2 variants. Some clones are missing from TCRdb's copy, which holds only in-frame ones; the method was immunoSEQ multiplex PCR. The top ten clones hold 5% of a sample with over 110,000 clones, 86% of them seen once. Material: peripheral blood, obtained after recovery from COVID-19. The receptors were gathered from a human donor who had recovered from COVID-19.

The V and J genes are TRBV4-3 and TRBJ1-4; TRBD1 agrees at 8 bases. The junction had 2 bases not matched to a gene; V was cut back by 4 bases and J by 4 bases. CDR3 size: 14 residues. The V gene's germline CDR1 is LGHNA and CDR2 YSLEER. CDR3 protein: CASSLGQDNEKLFF. The DNA of the CDR3 is TGCGCCAGCAGCCTGGGACAGGATAATGAAAAACTGTTTTTT.

This sequence joins TRBV10-3 and TRBJ2-3; D unclear. Germline values: CDR1 ENHRY, CDR2 SYGVKD. Trimming shortened V by 4 bases and J by 0 bases, and 14 bases separated the two germline ends. This CDR3 comprises 16 residues. The CDR3 sequence: CAISADGDTSTDTQYF. CDR3 nucleotides: TGTGCCATCAGTGCTGACGGAGATACTAGCACAGATACGCAGTATTTT.

DNA for the CDR3: TGTGCCAGCAGCGTACGGACCACAACTGGCGAGCAGTACTTC. Protein product: CASSVRTTTGEQYF. The rearrangement links TRBV5-8 to TRBJ2-7; D is uncertain. Germline V gives CDR1 SGHTS, CDR2 YDEGEE. The CDR3 is 14 residues long. Between the trimmed V and J ends, which lost 4 bases and 6 bases, there was a span of 17 bases. The variable domain in full, completed from reference TRBV5-8 and TRBJ2-7, reads EAGVTQSPTHLIKTRGQQATLRCSPISGHTSVYWYQQALGLGLQFLLWYDEGEERNRGNFPPRFSGRQFPNYSSELNVNALELEDSALYLCASSVRTTTGEQYFGPGTRLTVT.

This chain joins TRBV5-4 and TRBJ2-7; D not resolved. CDR3 length: 12 residues. V lost 4 bases to trimming and J lost 3 bases, with 8 bases between them. Germline-derived CDR1 and CDR2 are SGHNT and YYREEE (reference sequence). CDR3 coding DNA: TGTGCCAGCAGCGCGGACGGCTACGAGCAGTACTTC. Amino acid sequence: CASSADGYEQYF.

The chain carries TRBV28 and TRBJ1-2, with 7 bases aligning to TRBD1. Germline CDR1 and CDR2: MDHEN and SYDVKM. Trimming cost V 6 bases and J 4 bases; bases outside gene matches: 8. This CDR3 contains 14 residues. The CDR3 sequence: CASRQGSVAYGYTF. DNA for the CDR3: TGTGCCAGCAGACAGGGGAGTGTGGCCTATGGCTACACCTTC.

The rearrangement uses TRBV28 and TRBJ2-1, with D possibly TRBD1 on 6 matching bases. Germline V gives CDR1 MDHEN, CDR2 SYDVKM. This CDR3 comprises 15 residues. V was cut by 6 bases and J by 6 bases, with 18 bases left in between. The CDR3 DNA is TGTGCCAGCAGACCATTGGGACACGCCTCCAATGAGCAGTTCTTC. As protein: CASRPLGHASNEQFF. Combining the CDR3 with reference TRBV28 and TRBJ2-1 gives the whole variable domain DVKVTQSSRYLVKRTGEKVFLECVQDMDHENMFWYRQDPGLGLRLIYFSYDVKMKEKGDIPEGYSVSREKKERFSLILESASTNQTSMYLCASRPLGHASNEQFFGPGTRLTVL.

V gene TRBV7-9 combines with J gene TRBJ2-3, with no clear D. Trimming pared 1 base from V and 2 bases from J, leaving 13 bases between. The CDR3 is 16 amino acids. Germline assignment: CDR1 SEHNR and CDR2 FQNEAQ (reference sequence). The CDR3 protein is CASSLGALSTTDTQYF. The CDR3 coding sequence is TGTGCCAGCAGCTTAGGGGCATTATCAACCACAGATACGCAGTATTTT.

The chain uses TRBV20-1 and TRBJ2-1; unclear D gene. Germline CDR1 is DFQATT and CDR2 is SNEGSKA (reference sequence). Trimming removed 4 bases from V and 15 bases from J, with 13 bases in between. There are 10 residues in the CDR3. The CDR3 sequence is CSATGPTGFF. In DNA, the CDR3 is TGCAGTGCTACAGGCCCAACTGGGTTCTTC.

The J gene is TRBJ1-6, the V gene TRBV9, with D possibly being TRBD1 (5 bases). The V end lost 2 bases, the J end lost 7 bases, and 16 bases lay between the germline ends. Germline lookup yields CDR1 SGDLS and CDR2 YYNGEE. The CDR3 extends over 16 amino acids. CDR3 DNA sequence: TGTGCCAGCAGCGTCCTGGACACCCCGGGGAATTCACCCCTCCACTTT. It encodes CASSVLDTPGNSPLHF.

The gene calls are TRBV27 and TRBJ2-4, with D possibly being TRBD2 (7 bases). V was cut by 6 bases and J by 6 bases, with 15 bases left in between. From germline, CDR1 is MNHEY and CDR2 SMNVEV (reference sequence). CDR3 length: 14 amino acids. Written as DNA, the CDR3 is TGTGCCAGCAGCCCGCAGGGAGGGGGAAACATTCAGTACTTC. It specifies CASSPQGGGNIQYF.

The V gene is TRBV24-1, the J gene TRBJ2-5; the match to TRBD1 covers 8 bases. There are 15 residues in the CDR3. CDR1 is KGHDR and CDR2 is SFDVKD in the germline V gene. The V and J ends lost 3 bases and 7 bases, in that order; junction bases with no gene match: 9. Written as DNA, the CDR3 is TGTGCCACCAGTGATCTCCGGACAGGGTGGGGGACCCAGTACTTC. It encodes CATSDLRTGWGTQYF.

This clone has a single count. This sequence joins TRBV15 and TRBJ1-3; D ambiguous. Germline assignment: CDR1 LNHNV and CDR2 YYDKDF (reference sequence). The CDR3 runs to 14 residues. V was cut by 3 bases and J by 0 bases, with 6 bases left in between. CDR3 in amino acids: CATSSSLSGNTIYF. CDR3 nucleotides: TGTGCCACCAGCAGTTCCCTCTCTGGAAACACCATATATTTT. The entire variable domain, with the rest obtained from reference TRBV15 and TRBJ1-3, is as follows: DAMVIQNPRYQVTQFGKPVTLSCSQTLNHNVMYWYQQKSSQAPKLLFHYYDKDFNNEADTPDNFQSRRPNTSFCFLDIRSPGLGDTAMYLCATSSSLSGNTIYFGEGSWLTVV.

The genes are TRBV6-2 or TRBV6-3 and TRBJ1-2; D remains unclear. Trimming pared 7 bases from V and 5 bases from J, leaving 23 bases between. The CDR3 runs 16 residues. From germline, CDR1 is MNHEY and CDR2 SVGEGT. The CDR3 sequence: CASNPTGSTGLYGYTF. The DNA for the CDR3 is TGTGCCAGCAACCCCACGGGCAGCACCGGGTTATATGGCTACACCTTC.

This chain links TRBV7-2 with TRBJ2-5, with TRBD1 matching 8 bases. The CDR3 length is 16 residues. Germline assignment: CDR1 SGHTA and CDR2 FQGNSA. Trimming removed 3 bases from V and 4 bases from J; junction bases left unmatched: 10. CDR3 DNA: TGTGCCAGCAGCTTCTCCGGGACAGGCGGAGTAGAGACCCAGTACTTC. This encodes CASSFSGTGGVETQYF. Using reference TRBV7-2 and TRBJ2-5 for the parts outside the CDR3, the full variable domain is GAGVSQSPSNKVTEKGKDVELRCDPISGHTALYWYRQSLGQGLEFLIYFQGNSAPDKSGLPSDRFSAERTGGSVSTLTIQRTQQEDSAVYLCASSFSGTGGVETQYFGPGTRLLVL.

The chain uses TRBV9 and TRBJ2-1; D is perhaps TRBD1 (5 bases). This CDR3 region has 14 residues. Germline V gives CDR1 SGDLS, CDR2 YYNGEE. Trimming cost V 6 bases and J 5 bases, with 15 bases left between them. CDR3 region: CASNAGSPNNEQFF. The DNA of the CDR3 is TGTGCCAGCAACGCAGGGTCGCCGAACAATGAGCAGTTCTTC.